This TCR beta chain was sequenced for a study of cytomegalovirus exposure and HLA in healthy donors. Each of the donors was a healthy bone marrow donor. Regarding the study as a whole: Confirmation was obtained in vitro that a few CMV-associated chains are specific for CMV antigens. For TCR beta chains, V- and J-gene trimming was later linked to a missense DCLRE1C variant. Whilst most TCR sequences proved rare, a subset of public TCRs occurred across many donors.

This PCR relied on a set of 60 Vbeta primers and 13 Jbeta primers. Libraries were prepared by immunoSEQ multiplex PCR; TCRdb keeps only in-frame clonotypes and omits some of them. The sample includes roughly 200,000 clones, about 87% seen only once; the top ten take about 1.2%. The germline gives CDR1 GTSNPN, CDR2 SVGIG (reference sequence). V was clipped by 0 bases and J by 12 bases; unmatched bases: 12. This CDR3 has 14 amino acids. On this clone: The antigen is not known.

The receptor comes from a man aged 30 to 39 in good health and CMV-seronegative. The sequenced material came from PBMCs. The rearrangement uses TRBV30 and TRBJ2-3, with TRBD2 matching over 7 bases. CDR3: CAWSVKVGGRFQYF. CDR3 coding DNA: TGTGCCTGGAGTGTAAAGGTCGGGGGGAGATTTCAGTATTTT. The entire variable domain, with the rest obtained from reference TRBV30 and TRBJ2-3, is as follows: SQTIHQWPATLVQPVGSPLSLECTVEGTSNPNLYWYRQAAGRGLQLLFYSVGIGQISSEVPQNLSASRPQDRQFILSSKKLLLSDSGFYLCAWSVKVGGRFQYFGPGTRLTVL.